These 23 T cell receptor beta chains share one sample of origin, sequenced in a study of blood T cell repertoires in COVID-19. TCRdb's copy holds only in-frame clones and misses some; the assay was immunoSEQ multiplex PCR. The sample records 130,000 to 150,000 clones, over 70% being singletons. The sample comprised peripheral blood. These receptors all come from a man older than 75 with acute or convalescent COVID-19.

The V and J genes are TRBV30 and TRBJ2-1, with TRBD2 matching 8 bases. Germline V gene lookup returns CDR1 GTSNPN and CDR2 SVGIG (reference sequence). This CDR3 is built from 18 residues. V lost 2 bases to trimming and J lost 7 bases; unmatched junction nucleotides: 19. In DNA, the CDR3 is TGTGCCTGGAGTTTGGTCGGGGGTGGGACTAGGGTTCGGAATGAGCAGTTCTTC. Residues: CAWSLVGGGTRVRNEQFF.

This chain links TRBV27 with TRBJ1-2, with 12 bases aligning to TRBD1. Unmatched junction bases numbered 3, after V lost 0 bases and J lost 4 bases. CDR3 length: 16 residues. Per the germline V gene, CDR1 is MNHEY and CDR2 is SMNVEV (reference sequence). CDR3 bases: TGTGCCAGCAGTTTATCGAGGGGACAGGGGGCCTATGGCTACACCTTC. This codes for CASSLSRGQGAYGYTF.

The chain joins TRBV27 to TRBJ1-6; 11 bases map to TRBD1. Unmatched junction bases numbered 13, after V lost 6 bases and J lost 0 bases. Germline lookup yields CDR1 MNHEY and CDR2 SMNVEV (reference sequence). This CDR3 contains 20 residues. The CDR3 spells CASRRYGTGGSSSYNSPLHF. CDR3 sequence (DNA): TGTGCCAGCAGAAGGTACGGGACAGGGGGTTCCTCCTCCTATAATTCACCCCTCCACTTT.

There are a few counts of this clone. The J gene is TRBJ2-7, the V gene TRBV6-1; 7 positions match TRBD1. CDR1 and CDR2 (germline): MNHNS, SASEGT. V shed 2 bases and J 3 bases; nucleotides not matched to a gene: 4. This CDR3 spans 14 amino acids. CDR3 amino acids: CASSERDSYYEQYF. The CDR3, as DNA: TGTGCCAGCAGTGAACGGGACAGCTACTACGAGCAGTACTTC.

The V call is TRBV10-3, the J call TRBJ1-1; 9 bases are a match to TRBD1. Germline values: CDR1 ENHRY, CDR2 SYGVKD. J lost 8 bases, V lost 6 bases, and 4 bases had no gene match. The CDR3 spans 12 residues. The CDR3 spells CAIRTGGREAFF. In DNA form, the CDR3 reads TGTGCCATCAGGACAGGGGGGAGAGAAGCTTTCTTT.

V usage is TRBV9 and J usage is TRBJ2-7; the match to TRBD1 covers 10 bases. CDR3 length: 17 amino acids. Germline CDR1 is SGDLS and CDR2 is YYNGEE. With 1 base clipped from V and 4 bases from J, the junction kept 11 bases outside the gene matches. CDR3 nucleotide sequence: TGTGCCAGCAGCGTATCTCCGGGGACAGGGGTCTTATACGAGCAGTACTTC. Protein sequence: CASSVSPGTGVLYEQYF.

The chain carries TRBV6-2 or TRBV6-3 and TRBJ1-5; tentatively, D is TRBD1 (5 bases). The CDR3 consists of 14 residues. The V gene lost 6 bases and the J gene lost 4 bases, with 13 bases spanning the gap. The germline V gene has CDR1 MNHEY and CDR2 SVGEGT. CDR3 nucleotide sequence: TGTGCCAGCAGCCGTGACAGTTATAATCAGCCCCAGCATTTT. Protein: CASSRDSYNQPQHF.

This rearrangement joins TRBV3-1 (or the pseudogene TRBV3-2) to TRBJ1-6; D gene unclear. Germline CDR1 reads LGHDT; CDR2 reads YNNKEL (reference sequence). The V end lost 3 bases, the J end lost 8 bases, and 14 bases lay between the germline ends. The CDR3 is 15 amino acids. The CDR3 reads CASSQRWAVDSPLHF. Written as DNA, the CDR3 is TGTGCCAGCAGCCAGAGATGGGCAGTGGATTCACCCCTCCACTTT.

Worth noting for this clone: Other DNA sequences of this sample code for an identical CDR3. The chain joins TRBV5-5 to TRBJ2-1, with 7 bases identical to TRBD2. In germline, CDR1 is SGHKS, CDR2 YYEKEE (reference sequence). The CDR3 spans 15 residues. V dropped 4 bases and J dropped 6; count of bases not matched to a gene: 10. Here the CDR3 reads CASSTLAGVSNEQFF. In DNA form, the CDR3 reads TGTGCCAGCAGCACGTTGGCGGGAGTATCCAATGAGCAGTTCTTC.

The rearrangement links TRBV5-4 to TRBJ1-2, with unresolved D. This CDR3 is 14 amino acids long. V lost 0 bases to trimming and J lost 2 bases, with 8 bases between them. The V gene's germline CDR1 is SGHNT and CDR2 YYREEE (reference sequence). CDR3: CASSLGRGNYGYTF. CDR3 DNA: TGTGCCAGCAGCTTGGGTCGGGGAAACTATGGCTACACCTTC.

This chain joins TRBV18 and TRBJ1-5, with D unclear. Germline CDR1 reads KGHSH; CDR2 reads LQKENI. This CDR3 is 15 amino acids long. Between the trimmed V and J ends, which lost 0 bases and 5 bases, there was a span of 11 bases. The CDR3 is CASSPPRRVDQPQHF. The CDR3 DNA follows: TGTGCCAGCTCACCACCGAGGAGGGTCGATCAGCCCCAGCATTTT.

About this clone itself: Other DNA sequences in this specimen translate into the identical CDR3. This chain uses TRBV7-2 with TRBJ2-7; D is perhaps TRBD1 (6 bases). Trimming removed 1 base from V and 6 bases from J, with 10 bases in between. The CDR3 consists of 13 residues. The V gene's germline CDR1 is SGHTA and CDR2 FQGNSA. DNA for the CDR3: TGTGCCAGCAGCTTAGTAGGGGGTAGCGAGCAGTACTTC. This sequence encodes CASSLVGGSEQYF.

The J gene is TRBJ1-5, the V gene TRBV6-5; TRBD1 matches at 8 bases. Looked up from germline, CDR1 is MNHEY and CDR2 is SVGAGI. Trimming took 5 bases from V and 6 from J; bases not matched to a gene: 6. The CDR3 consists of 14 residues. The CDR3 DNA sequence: TGTGCCAGCAGTCAGGACAGGGAGGGTCAGCCCCAGCATTTT. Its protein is CASSQDREGQPQHF.

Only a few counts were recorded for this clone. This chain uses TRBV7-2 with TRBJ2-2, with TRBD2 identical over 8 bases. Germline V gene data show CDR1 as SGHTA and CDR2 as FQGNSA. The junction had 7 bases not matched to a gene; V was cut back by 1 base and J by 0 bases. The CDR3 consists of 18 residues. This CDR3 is CASSLGFGRAPNTGELFF. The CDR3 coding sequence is TGTGCCAGCAGCTTAGGTTTCGGGAGGGCCCCGAACACCGGGGAGCTGTTTTTT.

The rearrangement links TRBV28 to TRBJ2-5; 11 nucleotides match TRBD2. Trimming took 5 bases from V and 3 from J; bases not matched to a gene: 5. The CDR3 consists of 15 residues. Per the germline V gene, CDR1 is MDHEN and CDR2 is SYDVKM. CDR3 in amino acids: CASSPGLAGEETQYF. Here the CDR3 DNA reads TGTGCCAGCAGTCCCGGACTAGCGGGTGAAGAGACCCAGTACTTC. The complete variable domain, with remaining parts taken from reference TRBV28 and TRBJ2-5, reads DVKVTQSSRYLVKRTGEKVFLECVQDMDHENMFWYRQDPGLGLRLIYFSYDVKMKEKGDIPEGYSVSREKKERFSLILESASTNQTSMYLCASSPGLAGEETQYFGPGTRLLVL.

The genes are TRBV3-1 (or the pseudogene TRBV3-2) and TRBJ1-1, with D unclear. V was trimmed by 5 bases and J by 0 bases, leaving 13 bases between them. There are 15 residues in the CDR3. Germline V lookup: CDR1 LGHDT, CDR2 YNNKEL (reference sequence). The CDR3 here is CASSKYQVMNTEAFF. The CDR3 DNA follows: TGTGCCAGCAGCAAATATCAGGTCATGAACACTGAAGCTTTCTTT.

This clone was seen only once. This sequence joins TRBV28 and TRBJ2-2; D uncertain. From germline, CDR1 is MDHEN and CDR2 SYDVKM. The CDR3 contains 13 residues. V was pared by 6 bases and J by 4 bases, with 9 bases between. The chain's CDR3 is CASRSEPTGELFF. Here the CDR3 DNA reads TGTGCCAGCAGGAGTGAGCCCACCGGGGAGCTGTTTTTT.

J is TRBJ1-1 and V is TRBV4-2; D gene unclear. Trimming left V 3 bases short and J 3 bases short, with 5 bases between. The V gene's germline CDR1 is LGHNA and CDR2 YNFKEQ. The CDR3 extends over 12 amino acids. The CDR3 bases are TGTGCCAGCAGCCACCTTGACACTGAAGCTTTCTTT. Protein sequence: CASSHLDTEAFF.

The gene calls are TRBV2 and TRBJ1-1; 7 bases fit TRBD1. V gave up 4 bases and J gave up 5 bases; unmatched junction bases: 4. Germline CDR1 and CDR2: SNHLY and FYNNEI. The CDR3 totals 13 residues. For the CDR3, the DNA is TGTGCCAGCAGTGTAACAGGGGAAACTGAAGCTTTCTTT. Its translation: CASSVTGETEAFF.

The CDR3: CASSGTSPSTDTQYF. The CDR3 coding sequence is TGTGCCAGCAGCGGGACTAGCCCTAGCACAGATACGCAGTATTTT. The gene calls are TRBV5-4 and TRBJ2-3; 9 bases are a match to TRBD2. V lost 4 bases to trimming and J lost 0 bases; unmatched junction nucleotides: 3. CDR3 length: 15 residues. Germline V gene data show CDR1 as SGHNT and CDR2 as YYREEE (reference sequence). The full variable domain, rest sourced from reference TRBV5-4 and TRBJ2-3, is ETGVTQSPTHLIKTRGQQVTLRCSSQSGHNTVSWYQQALGQGPQFIFQYYREEENGRGNFPPRFSGLQFPNYSSELNVNALELDDSALYLCASSGTSPSTDTQYFGPGTRLTVL.

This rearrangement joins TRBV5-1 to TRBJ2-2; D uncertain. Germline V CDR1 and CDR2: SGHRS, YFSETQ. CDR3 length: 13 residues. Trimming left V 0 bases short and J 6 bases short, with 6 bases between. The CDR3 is CASSLAPSGELFF. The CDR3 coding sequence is TGCGCCAGCAGCTTGGCCCCCTCCGGGGAGCTGTTTTTT.

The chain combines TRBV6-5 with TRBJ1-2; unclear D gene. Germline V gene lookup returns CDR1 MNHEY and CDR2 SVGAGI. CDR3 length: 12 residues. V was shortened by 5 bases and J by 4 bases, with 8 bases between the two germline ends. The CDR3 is CASSRQAYGYTF. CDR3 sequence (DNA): TGTGCCAGCAGTCGACAAGCCTATGGCTACACCTTC.

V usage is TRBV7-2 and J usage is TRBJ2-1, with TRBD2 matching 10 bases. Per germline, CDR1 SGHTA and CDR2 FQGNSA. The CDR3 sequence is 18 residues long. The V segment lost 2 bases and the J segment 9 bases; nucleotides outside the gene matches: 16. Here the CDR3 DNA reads TGTGCCAGCAGCTTACGTTCGGCTAGCGGGGGTACTCGGGGTGAGCAGTTCTTC. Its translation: CASSLRSASGGTRGEQFF.